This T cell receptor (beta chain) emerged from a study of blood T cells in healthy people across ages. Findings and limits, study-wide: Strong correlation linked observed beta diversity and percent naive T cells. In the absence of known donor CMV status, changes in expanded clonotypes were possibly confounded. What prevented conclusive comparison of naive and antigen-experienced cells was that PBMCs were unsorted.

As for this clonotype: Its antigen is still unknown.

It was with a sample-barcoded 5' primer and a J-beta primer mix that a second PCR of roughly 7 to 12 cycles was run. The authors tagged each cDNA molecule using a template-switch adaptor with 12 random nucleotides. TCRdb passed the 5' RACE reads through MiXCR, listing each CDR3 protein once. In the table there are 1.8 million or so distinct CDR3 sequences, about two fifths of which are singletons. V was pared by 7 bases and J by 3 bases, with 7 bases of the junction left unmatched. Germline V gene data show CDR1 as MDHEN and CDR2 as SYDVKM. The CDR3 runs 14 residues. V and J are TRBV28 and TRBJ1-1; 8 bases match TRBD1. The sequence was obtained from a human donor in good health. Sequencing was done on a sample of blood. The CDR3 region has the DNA TGTGCCAGCATAATACAGGGGGTGGACACTGAAGCTTTCTTT. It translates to CASIIQGVDTEAFF.